This is a list of T cell receptor beta chains from one sample in a study of blood T cell repertoires in COVID-19. The assay was immunoSEQ multiplex PCR, and TCRdb's table has in-frame clones only and misses some. The sample holds around 54,000 clones, roughly 87% seen once. What was sequenced was peripheral blood. These receptors all stem from a human donor in a cohort sampled during active COVID-19. CDR3s include the opening cysteine and the closing phenylalanine or tryptophan. The order of the fields is D gene, clone size, J gene, V gene, CDR3 DNA, CDR3 protein. D genes are given only for firm matches. The size entry is marked missing in some rows and otherwise reads once, few, many or a size class.

D: TRBD2
size: NA
J: TRBJ2-1
V: TRBV5-4
DNA: TGTGCCAGCAGCTTGGACGGGAGGGCCTTTGGTGAGCAGTTCTTC
CDR3: CASSLDGRAFGEQFF

D: TRBD2
size: NA
J: TRBJ2-4
V: TRBV10-2
DNA: TGCGCCAGCAGGGCCCCCGGGGCTAGCGGGAGGAAAAACATTCAGTACTTC
CDR3: CASRAPGASGRKNIQYF

D: NA
size: NA
J: TRBJ2-3
V: TRBV5-1
DNA: TGCGCCAGCAGCAACAAGGATGTTGGGAGCACGCAGTATTTT
CDR3: CASSNKDVGSTQYF

D: TRBD1
size: NA
J: TRBJ2-7
V: TRBV2
DNA: TGTGCCAGCAGTAAGACAGGGAACTCCTACGAGCAGTACTTC
CDR3: CASSKTGNSYEQYF

D: NA
size: NA
J: TRBJ1-1
V: TRBV5-1
DNA: TGCGCCAGCGGAGACAGGTTCAACACTGAAGCTTTCTTT
CDR3: CASGDRFNTEAFF

D: NA
size: NA
J: TRBJ2-1
V: TRBV6-7
DNA: TGTGCCAGCAGCCCCTTGGGGCCGAGAAAGAACAATGAGCAGTTCTTC
CDR3: CASSPLGPRKNNEQFF

D: TRBD1
size: NA
J: TRBJ1-4
V: TRBV5-1
DNA: TGCGCCAGCAGCCTCCAGGGACAGCGCGATACCGCAACTAATGAAAAACTGTTTTTT
CDR3: CASSLQGQRDTATNEKLFF

D: NA
size: NA
J: TRBJ1-1
V: TRBV6-5
DNA: TGTGCCAGCAGTCGAAGCGTGGGGAGTATCGAAGCTTTCTTT
CDR3: CASSRSVGSIEAFF

D: NA
size: NA
J: TRBJ1-5
V: TRBV28
DNA: TGTGCCAGCAGTGCACATGCTCATCAGCCCCAGCATTTT
CDR3: CASSAHAHQPQHF

D: TRBD1
size: few
J: TRBJ2-3
V: TRBV6-4
DNA: TGTGCCAGCAGTGACTCACAGGGGGCAGATACGCAGTATTTT
CDR3: CASSDSQGADTQYF

D: NA
size: NA
J: TRBJ1-5
V: TRBV2
DNA: TGTGCCAGCAGCTGGGAGGGGGGCTTGGCTCAGCCCCAGCATTTT
CDR3: CASSWEGGLAQPQHF

D: NA
size: NA
J: TRBJ1-4
V: TRBV28
DNA: TGTGCCAGCAGTCCCTCCGGACGGGGGTCTAATGAAAAACTGTTTTTT
CDR3: CASSPSGRGSNEKLFF

D: TRBD1
size: NA
J: TRBJ1-1
V: TRBV5-6
DNA: TGTGCCAGCAGCCAGGGACAGGGGTTCACTGAAGCTTTCTTT
CDR3: CASSQGQGFTEAFF

D: TRBD1
size: NA
J: TRBJ1-5
V: TRBV15
DNA: TGTGCCACCAGGGAAACGGGACAGTGGCAGCCCCAGCATTTT
CDR3: CATRETGQWQPQHF

D: NA
size: once
J: TRBJ1-4
V: TRBV18
DNA: TGTGCCAGCTCACCCGGGGAGGGCGGAAAACTGTTTTTT
CDR3: CASSPGEGGKLFF

D: NA
size: NA
J: TRBJ2-5
V: TRBV6-5
DNA: TGTGCCAGCAGTTTCGGAGGCACGCAAGAGACCCAGTACTTC
CDR3: CASSFGGTQETQYF